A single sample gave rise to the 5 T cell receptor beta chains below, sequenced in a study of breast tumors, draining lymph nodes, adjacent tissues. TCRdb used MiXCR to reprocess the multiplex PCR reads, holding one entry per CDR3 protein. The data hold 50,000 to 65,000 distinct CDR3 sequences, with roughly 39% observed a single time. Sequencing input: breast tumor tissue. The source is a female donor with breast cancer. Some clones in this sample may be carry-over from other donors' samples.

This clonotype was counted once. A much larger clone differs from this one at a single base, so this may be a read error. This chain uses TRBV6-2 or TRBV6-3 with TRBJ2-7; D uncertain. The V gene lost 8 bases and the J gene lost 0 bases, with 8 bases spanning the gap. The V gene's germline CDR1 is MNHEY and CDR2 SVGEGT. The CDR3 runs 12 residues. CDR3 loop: CASCHASYEQYF. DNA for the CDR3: TGTGCCAGCTGTCACGCCTCCTACGAGCAGTACTTC.

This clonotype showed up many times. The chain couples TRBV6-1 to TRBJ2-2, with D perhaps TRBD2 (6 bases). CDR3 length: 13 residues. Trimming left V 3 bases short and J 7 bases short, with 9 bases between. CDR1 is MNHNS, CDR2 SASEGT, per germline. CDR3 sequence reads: CASSDREDGELFF. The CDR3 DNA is TGTGCCAGCAGTGACAGGGAGGACGGGGAGCTGTTTTTT.

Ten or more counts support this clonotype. In nucleotides, the CDR3 is TGTGCCAGCAGTGTGACACGTTCCTACGAGCAGTACTTC. Translated, it gives CASSVTRSYEQYF. The chain has TRBV2 and TRBJ2-7; no firm D call. This CDR3 has 13 residues. Germline CDR1 SNHLY, CDR2 FYNNEI. Trimming took off 4 bases at V and 1 base at J, with 8 bases between the two ends.

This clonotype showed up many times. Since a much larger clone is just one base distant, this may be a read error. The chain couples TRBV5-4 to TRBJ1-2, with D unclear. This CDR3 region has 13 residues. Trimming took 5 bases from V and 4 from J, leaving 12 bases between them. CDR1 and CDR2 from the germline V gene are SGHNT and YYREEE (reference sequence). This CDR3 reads CASSSGYTYGYTF. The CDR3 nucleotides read TGTGCCAGCAGTTCCGGCTATACCTATGGCTACACCTTC.

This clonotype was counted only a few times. For the CDR3, the DNA is TGTGCCAGCTCACCGACAGCCCTGAACACTGAAGCTTTCTTT. Translating it yields CASSPTALNTEAFF. The gene calls are TRBV18 and TRBJ1-1; TRBD1 is a possible D gene (5 bases). Germline lookup yields CDR1 KGHSH and CDR2 LQKENI. Trimming shortened V by 3 bases and J by 0 bases, and 8 bases separated the two germline ends. This CDR3 spans 14 amino acids.